Below, one TCR beta chain is given with its context. This record comes from a study of CD8 T cells in Susac syndrome. Germline trimming cut 3 bases from V and 3 bases from J; bases unmatched to any gene: 8. The germline CDR1 and CDR2 sequences are SNHLY and FYNNEI. CDR3 length: 16 residues. Random hexamers were used to reverse transcribe the RNA input (about 0.5 to 1 ug). TCRdb recomputed calls from the immunoSEQ multiplex PCR reads with MiXCR, one row per CDR3 protein. This repertoire shows about 120,000 distinct CDR3 sequences, around 92% found once; its top ten account for approximately 0.12%. Sequencing input: CD8+ T cells from PBMCs. The rearrangement uses TRBV2 and TRBJ1-5; 7 nucleotides align to TRBD1. The receptor was isolated from a human donor in good health. Written as DNA, the CDR3 is TGTGCCAGCAGTGATCAGGGGGGGGCGACCAATCAGCCCCAGCATTTT. Translating it yields CASSDQGGATNQPQHF.